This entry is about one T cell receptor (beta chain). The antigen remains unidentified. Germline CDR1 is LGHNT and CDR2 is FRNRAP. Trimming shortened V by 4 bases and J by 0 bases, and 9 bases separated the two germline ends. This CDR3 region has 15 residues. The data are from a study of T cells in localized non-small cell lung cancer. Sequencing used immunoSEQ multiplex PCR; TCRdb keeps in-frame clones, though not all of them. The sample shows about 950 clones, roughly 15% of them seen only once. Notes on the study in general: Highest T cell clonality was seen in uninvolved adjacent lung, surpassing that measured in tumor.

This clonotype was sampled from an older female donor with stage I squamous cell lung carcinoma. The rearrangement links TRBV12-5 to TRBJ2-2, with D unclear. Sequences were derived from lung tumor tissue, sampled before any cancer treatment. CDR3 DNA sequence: TGTGCTAGTGGTTCTAGGCCGCCGAACACCGGGGAGCTGTTTTTT. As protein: CASGSRPPNTGELFF.